This T cell receptor (beta chain) comes out of a study of cytomegalovirus exposure and HLA in healthy donors. Amplification used 60 Vbeta primers and 13 Jbeta primers. Sequencing was performed with immunoSEQ multiplex PCR; in TCRdb, only in-frame clones are kept and a portion is missing. The sample lists over 150,000 clones; over 75% were seen once. The CDR3 is made up of 16 amino acids. Trimming at V came to 4 bases and at J to 2 bases, leaving 11 bases not matched to a gene. The germline V gene has CDR1 SGHRS and CDR2 YFSETQ. This sequence joins TRBV5-1 and TRBJ1-2; 7 nucleotides agree with TRBD1. The TCR sequence derives from a male donor in good health and CMV-seronegative. Source material: PBMCs. This chain's CDR3 is CASSPDHGTENYGYTF. The CDR3 nucleotides read TGCGCCAGCAGCCCCGACCACGGGACAGAGAACTATGGCTACACCTTC.